This record covers a single T cell receptor (beta chain). The target of this receptor is not known. Nothing much larger sits one base from this clone, and base qualities are not available. In the paper's terms, the treatment or condition label means: over 15 received Ad26.COV2.S at low or high dose, single or two shots; 5 received placebo; per-sample allocation not given. For vaccine and placebo recipients, the sequenced repertoires came from samples collected on day 63 after the first injection. Cohort 1b enrolled roughly 25 adults aged 18-55 years at a single site in Boston, USA, between 29 July and 7 August 2020. Ad26.COV2.S was a replication-incompetent adenovirus type 26 vector that expressed a prefusion-stabilized SARS-CoV-2 spike protein derived from the original Wuhan strain. TCRbeta CDR3 regions were sequenced with the immunoSEQ Assay. After extraction, genomic DNA underwent amplification by bias-controlled multiplex PCR, followed by high-throughput sequencing. The paper's data handling went like this. To quantify the absolute abundance of every unique TCRbeta CDR3 region, sequences were collapsed and filtered. T cell fraction was estimated by normalizing TCRbeta template counts to usable DNA, which was measured by amplifying reference genes present in all nucleated cells. Repertoire TCRs were annotated as SARS-CoV-2-specific by exact matching of V gene, CDR3 amino acid sequence and J gene to a known reactive TCR set. MIRA supplied the reference SARS-CoV-2 TCR set, which was filtered for enrichment in COVID-19-positive ImmuneCODE repertoires so that public or cross-reactive TCRs were removed. Using the MIRA antigens, annotated TCRs were further analysed by specific ORF or by position within an ORF. Depth was the summed frequency of annotated unique rearrangements, while breadth was defined as annotated unique rearrangements over total unique productive rearrangements. Two-sided Wilcoxon rank-sum tests were used to compare TCR breadth between groups. TCRdb took this table from immuneACCESS and kept in-frame rearrangements with V and J called. Such tables lack part of the clones; where checked against another copy, unresolved V genes explain under half of the gap, and the rest is unexplained. The D gene and trimming were derived from the DNA, and the V and J assignments and clone size from that table. Counted in this sample were about 680,000 clones; around 92% of them appeared once. The ten most abundant clones make up nearly 1.5% of the sample.

The CDR3 numbers 16 residues from cysteine through phenylalanine. CDR3 DNA is the only sequence kept; it has 48 bases, read in frame from the first base. Cut back by 0 bases and 4 bases, the V and J ends lie 16 bases apart. The germline V gene supplies CDR1 SGHDT and CDR2 YYEEEE. The source of the sample is a study of Ad26.COV2.S vaccination and SARS-CoV-2 variants (dated by TCRdb to about 2021). The study in broad terms: Vaccine-arm donors were drawn from COV1001, a multicentre, randomized, double-blind, placebo-controlled phase I-IIa trial of Ad26.COV2.S in healthy adults. Dosing of Ad26.COV2.S was intramuscular, at either 5x10^10 or 1x10^11 viral particles, delivered as one shot or as two shots spaced 56 days apart. TCRbeta repertoire sequencing served as the tool for gauging how specific and how broad the SARS-CoV-2-reactive T cell receptors were following Ad26.COV2.S vaccination. The TCR-sequenced set comprised around 30 samples: some 19 Ad26.COV2.S vaccine recipients, 5 placebo recipients and 8 SARS-CoV-2 convalescent individuals. Trial participants were randomized into five groups of five, in which low-dose or high-dose Ad26.COV2.S was given once or twice, or placebo was given on both occasions. Throughout the experiments and outcome assessment, investigators stayed blinded to trial group allocation. Study-wide findings and limitations: The authors noted that total T cell responses may have been underestimated by the TCR breadth and depth analyses. Comparing responses between vaccine doses or regimens was not something the study was powered to do. Substantial breadth of spike-specific CD8+ and CD4+ T cell responses was reported after vaccination. Non-spike TCR breadth was comparable between vaccine and placebo recipients, consistent with the vaccine containing only spike. Spike-specific TCR breadth was higher in Ad26.COV2.S recipients than in placebo recipients (P = 0.0014).

Sequences were derived from peripheral blood, sampled in a trial of Ad26.COV2.S vaccine versus placebo. The receptor's source is a person aged 18-65 years who received the Ad26.COV2.S COVID-19 vaccine or a placebo. The chain was built from TRBV5-6 and TRBJ2-5; matching of 5 bases hints at TRBD2 as the D gene. CDR3 region: CASSLVRGNWGETQYF. The DNA sequence follows: TGTGCCAGCAGCTTGGTTCGGGGTAATTGGGGAGAGACCCAGTACTTC.